This TCR beta chain was identified in a study of T cell changes during pregnancy in multiple sclerosis. This CDR3 has 15 residues. V was pared by 2 bases and J by 6 bases, with 6 bases of the junction left unmatched. CDR1 and CDR2 (germline): MDHEN, SYDVKM. Method: immunoSEQ multiplex PCR; TCRdb's copy keeps in-frame clones and lacks some. Altogether about 50,000 clones are present, about 93% being singletons, with the ten largest covering roughly 0.4%. The sample was CD4+ T cells from peripheral blood mononuclear cells, taken after pregnancy. This receptor was identified in a female donor with multiple sclerosis, enrolled in a pregnancy study. J is TRBJ2-3 and V is TRBV28, with 9 positions matching TRBD2. The CDR3 reads CASSLGGSGSDTQYF. The CDR3 DNA reads as TGTGCCAGCAGTTTAGGGGGTAGCGGGAGCGATACGCAGTATTTT.